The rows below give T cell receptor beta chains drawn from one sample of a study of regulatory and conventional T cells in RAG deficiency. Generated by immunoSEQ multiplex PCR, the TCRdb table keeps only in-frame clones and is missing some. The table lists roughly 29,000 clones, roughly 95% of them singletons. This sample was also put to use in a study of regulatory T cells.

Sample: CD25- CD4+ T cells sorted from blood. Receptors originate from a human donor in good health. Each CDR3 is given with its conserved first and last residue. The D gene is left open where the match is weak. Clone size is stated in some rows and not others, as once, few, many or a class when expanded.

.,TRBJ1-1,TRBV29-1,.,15,TGCAGCGCCGAGGTGATCAGGGGCATGAACACTGAAGCTTTCTTT,CSAEVIRGMNTEAFF
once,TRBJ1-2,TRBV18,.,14,TGTGCCAGCTCACCACAGGGGGAGAACTATGGCTACACCTTC,CASSPQGENYGYTF
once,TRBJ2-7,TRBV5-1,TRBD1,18,TGCGCCAGCAGCCCGCGACCCGGTTTAGACAGGGGGCCCTACGAGCAGTACTTC,CASSPRPGLDRGPYEQYF
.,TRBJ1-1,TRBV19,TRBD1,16,TGTACCAGTAGTCCGGCTGGGACAGGGGGCAGGACTGAAGCTTTCTTT,CTSSPAGTGGRTEAFF
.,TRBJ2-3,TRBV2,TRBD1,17,TGTGCCAGCAGTATGGTCAGGGGGCCACGGCGGACAGATACGCAGTATTTT,CASSMVRGPRRTDTQYF
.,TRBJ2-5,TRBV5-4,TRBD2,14,TGTGCCAGCAGCTTGCCGGGGGGGCGCGAGACCCAGTACTTC,CASSLPGGRETQYF
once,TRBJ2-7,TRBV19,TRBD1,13,TGTGCCAGTTCTTGGACAGGGACGGGCGAGCAGTACTTC,CASSWTGTGEQYF
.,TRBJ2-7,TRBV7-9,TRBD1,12,TGTGCCAGCAGCCCCGACAGGGAAACACAGTACTTC,CASSPDRETQYF
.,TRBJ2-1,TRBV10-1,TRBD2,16,TGCGCCAGCAGTGACACGGGGACTAGGGGCTACAATGAGCAGTTCTTC,CASSDTGTRGYNEQFF
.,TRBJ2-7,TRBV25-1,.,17,TGTGCCAGCAGTGAAGGTTTAGCGTTTCGCCCCGTAGAGGAGCAGTACTTC,CASSEGLAFRPVEEQYF
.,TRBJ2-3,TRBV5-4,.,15,TGTGCCAGCAGCTTGGTAACCCCAGGATCGGATACGCAGTATTTT,CASSLVTPGSDTQYF
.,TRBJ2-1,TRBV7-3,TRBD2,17,TGTGCCAGCAGCTGGGAATTCGGGACTAGAAGCGCGGATGAGCAGTTCTTC,CASSWEFGTRSADEQFF
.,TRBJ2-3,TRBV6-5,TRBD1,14,TGTGCCAGCACCCGGGACAGGGTTACAGATACGCAGTATTTT,CASTRDRVTDTQYF
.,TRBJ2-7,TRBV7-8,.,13,TGTGCCAGCGGTGAGAGTAACTACTACGAGCAGTACTTC,CASGESNYYEQYF